This T cell receptor beta chain was documented in a study of shared clonotypes between healthy human individuals. Every immunoSEQ plate was one replicate of a subset's evenly spread DNA. Some clones are missing from TCRdb's copy, which holds only in-frame ones; the method was immunoSEQ multiplex PCR. Among about a million clones, about 80% were seen once, and the ten largest hold roughly 1.4%. V shed 0 bases and J shed 11 bases, with 26 bases lying between them. This CDR3 region has 19 residues. Germline-derived CDR1 and CDR2 are MGHRA and YSYEKL. The specimen was memory CD4+ T cells sorted from blood. The subset was: CD45RA-negative fraction. The chain has TRBV4-1 and TRBJ1-6; D possibly corresponds to TRBD1 (6 bases). The origin of this receptor is a man younger than 35 in good health. DNA for the CDR3: TGCGCCAGCAGCCAAGAGATAGGACAGATAGCTCTTTTGGGGACACCCCTCCACTTT. It encodes CASSQEIGQIALLGTPLHF.